The T cell receptor (beta chain) under discussion was sequenced for a study of shared clonotypes between healthy human individuals. The study, taken as a whole, reports: Sharing across a few donors was seen in around 5% of naive CD4 clonotypes.

For this clone: Its antigen is undetermined.

The data were produced by immunoSEQ multiplex PCR, yet TCRdb's version contains in-frame clones alone and is incomplete. The sample lists more than 150,000 clones, approximately 61% occurring once. Per germline, CDR1 ENHRY and CDR2 SYGVKD. J gave up 6 bases and V 7 bases, and 11 bases lay outside the gene matches. This CDR3 has 15 residues. Source material: memory CD4+ T cells sorted from blood. Subset described: CD45RA-negative fraction. V and J are TRBV10-3 and TRBJ2-1; 8 bases agree with TRBD2. The TCR comes from a young man in good health. In DNA form, the CDR3 reads TGTGCCATCACCCGTAGCGGGGTGGCAGGCAATGAGCAGTTCTTC. It encodes CAITRSGVAGNEQFF.